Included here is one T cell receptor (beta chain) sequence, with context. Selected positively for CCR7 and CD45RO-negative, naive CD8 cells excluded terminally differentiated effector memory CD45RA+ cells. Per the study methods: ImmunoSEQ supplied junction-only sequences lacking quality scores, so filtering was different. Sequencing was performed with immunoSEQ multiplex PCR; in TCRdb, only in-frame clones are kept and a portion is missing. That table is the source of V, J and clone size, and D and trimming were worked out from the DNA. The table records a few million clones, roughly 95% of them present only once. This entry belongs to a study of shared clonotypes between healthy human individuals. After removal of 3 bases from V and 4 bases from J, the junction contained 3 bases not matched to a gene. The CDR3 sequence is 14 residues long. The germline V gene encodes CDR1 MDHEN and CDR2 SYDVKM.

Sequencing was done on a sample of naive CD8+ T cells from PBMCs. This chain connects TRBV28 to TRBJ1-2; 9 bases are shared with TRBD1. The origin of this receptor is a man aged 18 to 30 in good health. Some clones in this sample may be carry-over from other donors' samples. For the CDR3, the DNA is TGTGCCAGCAGTTTTCTGACAGGGGGCTATGGCTACACCTTC. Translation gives CASSFLTGGYGYTF.